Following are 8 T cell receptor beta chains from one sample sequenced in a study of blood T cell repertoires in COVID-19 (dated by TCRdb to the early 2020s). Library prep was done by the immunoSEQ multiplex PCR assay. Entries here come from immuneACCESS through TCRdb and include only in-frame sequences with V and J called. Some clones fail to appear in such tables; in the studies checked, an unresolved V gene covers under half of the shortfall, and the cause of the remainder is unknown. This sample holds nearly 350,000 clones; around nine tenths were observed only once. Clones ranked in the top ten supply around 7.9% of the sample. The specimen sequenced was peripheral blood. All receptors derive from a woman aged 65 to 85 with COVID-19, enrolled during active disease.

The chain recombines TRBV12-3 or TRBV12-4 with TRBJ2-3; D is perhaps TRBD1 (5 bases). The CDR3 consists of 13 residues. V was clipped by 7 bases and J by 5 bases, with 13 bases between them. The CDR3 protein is CASKPRRVDTQYF. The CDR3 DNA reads TGTGCCAGCAAACCCCGCAGGGTAGATACGCAGTATTTT.

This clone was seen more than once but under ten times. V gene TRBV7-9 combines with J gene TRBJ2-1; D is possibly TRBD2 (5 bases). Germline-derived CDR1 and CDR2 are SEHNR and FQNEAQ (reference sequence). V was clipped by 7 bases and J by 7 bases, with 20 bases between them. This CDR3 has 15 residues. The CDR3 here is CASIWGYGVLNEQFF. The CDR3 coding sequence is TGTGCCAGCATCTGGGGATACGGGGTGTTGAATGAGCAGTTCTTC.

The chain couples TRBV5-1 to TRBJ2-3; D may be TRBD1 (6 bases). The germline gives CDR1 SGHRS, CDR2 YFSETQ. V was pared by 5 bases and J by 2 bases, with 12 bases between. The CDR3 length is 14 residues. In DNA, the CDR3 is TGCGCCAGCAGTCGGGACACTTCCACAGATACGCAGTATTTT. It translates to CASSRDTSTDTQYF.

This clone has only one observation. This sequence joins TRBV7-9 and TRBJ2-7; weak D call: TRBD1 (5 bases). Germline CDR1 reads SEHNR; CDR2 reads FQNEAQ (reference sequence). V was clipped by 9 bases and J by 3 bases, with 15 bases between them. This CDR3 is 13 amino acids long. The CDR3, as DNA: TGTGCCAGGTCCGACAGACTCTTCTACGAGCAGTACTTC. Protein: CARSDRLFYEQYF.

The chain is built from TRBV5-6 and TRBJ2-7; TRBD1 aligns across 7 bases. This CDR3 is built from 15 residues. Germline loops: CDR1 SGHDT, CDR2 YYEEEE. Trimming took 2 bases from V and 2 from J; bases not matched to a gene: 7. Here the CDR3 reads CASSFEQGIAYEQYF. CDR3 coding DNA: TGTGCCAGCAGCTTTGAACAGGGGATCGCCTACGAGCAGTACTTC. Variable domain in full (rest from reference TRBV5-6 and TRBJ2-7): DAGVTQSPTHLIKTRGQQVTLRCSPKSGHDTVSWYQQALGQGPQFIFQYYEEEERQRGNFPDRFSGHQFPNYSSELNVNALLLGDSALYLCASSFEQGIAYEQYFGPGTRLTVT.

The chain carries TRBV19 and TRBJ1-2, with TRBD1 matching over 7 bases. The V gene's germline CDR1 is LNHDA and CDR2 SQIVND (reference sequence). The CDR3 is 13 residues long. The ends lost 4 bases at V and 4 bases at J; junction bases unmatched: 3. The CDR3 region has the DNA TGTGCCAGTAGTAGCCGGGACAGCTATGGCTACACCTTC. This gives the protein CASSSRDSYGYTF.

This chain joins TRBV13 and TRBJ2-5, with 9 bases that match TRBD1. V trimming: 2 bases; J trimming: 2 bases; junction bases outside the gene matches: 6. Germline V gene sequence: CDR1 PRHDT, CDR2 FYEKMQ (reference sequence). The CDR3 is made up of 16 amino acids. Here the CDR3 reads CASSLRDREDQETQYF. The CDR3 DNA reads TGTGCCAGCAGCTTAAGGGACAGGGAGGATCAAGAGACCCAGTACTTC.

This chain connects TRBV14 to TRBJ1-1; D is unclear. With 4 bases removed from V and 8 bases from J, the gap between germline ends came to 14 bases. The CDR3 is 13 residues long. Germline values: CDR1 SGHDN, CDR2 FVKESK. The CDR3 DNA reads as TGTGCCAGCAGCCCTTCAAACAGTGTCGAAGCTTTCTTT. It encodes CASSPSNSVEAFF. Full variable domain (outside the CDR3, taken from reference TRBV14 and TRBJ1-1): EAGVTQFPSHSVIEKGQTVTLRCDPISGHDNLYWYRRVMGKEIKFLLHFVKESKQDESGMPNNRFLAERTGGTYSTLKVQPAELEDSGVYFCASSPSNSVEAFFGQGTRLTVV.